These 8 T cell receptor beta chains originate from one sample sequenced in a study of vaccination effects on CD4 cells after COVID-19. These receptors lack a known antigen. This table comes from immunoSEQ multiplex PCR, and its TCRdb copy is limited to in-frame clones, with some not included. Among 40,000 to 45,000 clones listed, around 80% were seen once. The culture ran for nine to ten days, and then CD4+ T cells were isolated. Between March and December 2020, the person had a SARS-CoV-2 infection that PCR confirmed. Vaccination of participants consisted of two doses of either the BNT162b2 or mRNA-1273 vaccine. Sample: CD4+ T cells from PBMCs cultured without peptide, taken after COVID-19 vaccination. Every receptor here comes from a human donor who had a prior SARS-CoV-2 infection.

This chain links TRBV15 with TRBJ1-5; maybe TRBD1 (5 bases). Germline V gives CDR1 LNHNV, CDR2 YYDKDF (reference sequence). The CDR3 is 16 residues long. Trimming took off 0 bases at V and 3 bases at J, with 12 bases between the two ends. CDR3 sequence reads: CATSRERGRVNQPQHF. CDR3 in DNA: TGTGCCACCAGCAGAGAAAGAGGCAGGGTCAATCAGCCCCAGCATTTT.

V is TRBV19 and J is TRBJ2-2; TRBD2 is a possible D gene (5 bases). V was shortened by 3 bases and J by 8 bases, with 10 bases between the two germline ends. The CDR3 spans 13 residues. Per the germline V gene, CDR1 is LNHDA and CDR2 is SQIVND (reference sequence). The CDR3 here is CASSIRLIGELFF. The CDR3 DNA reads as TGTGCCAGTAGTATTAGACTAATTGGGGAGCTGTTTTTT. Looking up the rest from reference TRBV19 and TRBJ2-2 gives the full variable domain: DGGITQSPKYLFRKEGQNVTLSCEQNLNHDAMYWYRQDPGQGLRLIYYSQIVNDFQKGDIAEGYSVSREKKESFPLTVTSAQKNPTAFYLCASSIRLIGELFFGEGSRLTVL.

The chain has TRBV2 and TRBJ1-2, with D perhaps matching TRBD1 (5 bases). Germline assignment: CDR1 SNHLY and CDR2 FYNNEI. There are 15 residues in the CDR3. Deletions cut 1 base from V and 8 bases from J, with 17 bases between. CDR3 sequence (DNA): TGTGCCAGCAGTGAAGAAGGGGCGGACGGGTCAGGCTACACCTTC. Translating gives CASSEEGADGSGYTF. The full variable domain, in which reference TRBV2 and TRBJ1-2 provide the parts outside the CDR3, is EPEVTQTPSHQVTQMGQEVILRCVPISNHLYFYWYRQILGQKVEFLVSFYNNEISEKSEIFDDQFSVERPDGSNFTLKIRSTKLEDSAMYFCASSEEGADGSGYTFGSGTRLTVV.

J is TRBJ2-4 and V is TRBV10-3; the D gene is possibly TRBD1 (5 bases). Trimming took 2 bases from V and 1 from J, leaving 12 bases between them. Germline values: CDR1 ENHRY, CDR2 SYGVKD. The CDR3 has 16 amino acids. The CDR3 loop is CAISEKGVEAKNIQYF. The CDR3 DNA sequence: TGTGCCATCAGTGAGAAAGGGGTTGAGGCCAAAAACATTCAGTACTTC.

CDR3 bases: TGTGCCAGCAGCGTAGGGGTAGGGGGAGGAGGGTACAATGAGCAGTTCTTC. Translated: CASSVGVGGGGYNEQFF. The rearrangement links TRBV9 to TRBJ2-1; either TRBD1 or TRBD2 may fit D (6 bases each). CDR3 length equals 17 residues. The V and J ends lost 0 bases and 4 bases respectively, with 17 bases between them. Looked up from germline, CDR1 is SGDLS and CDR2 is YYNGEE. The full variable domain, completed using reference TRBV9 and TRBJ2-1, is DSGVTQTPKHLITATGQRVTLRCSPRSGDLSVYWYQQSLDQGLQFLIQYYNGEERAKGNILERFSAQQFPDLHSELNLSSLELGDSALYFCASSVGVGGGGYNEQFFGPGTRLTVL.

The CDR3, as DNA: TGTGCCAGCAGCTTTGGCGGGGGTCCTAACTATGGCTACACCTTC. It yields the protein CASSFGGGPNYGYTF. The gene calls are TRBV7-9 and TRBJ1-2, with D tentatively TRBD1 (5 bases). The CDR3 has 15 amino acids. Trimming stripped 3 bases from V and 0 bases from J, with 11 bases between. Per germline, CDR1 SEHNR and CDR2 FQNEAQ (reference sequence).

This chain links TRBV2 with TRBJ1-4; weak D call: TRBD1 (5 bases). The germline gives CDR1 SNHLY, CDR2 FYNNEI. This CDR3 comprises 18 residues. V lost 1 base to trimming and J lost 7 bases, with 22 bases between them. The CDR3 nucleotides are TGTGCCAGCAGTGAAGGCGTGGGACCTCCGGGGGGGGGTGAAAAACTGTTTTTT. Translating gives CASSEGVGPPGGGEKLFF.

The chain couples TRBV7-2 to TRBJ2-7, with TRBD1 as a possible D gene (5 bases). V shed 3 bases and J shed 6 bases, with 9 bases lying between them. This CDR3 comprises 12 residues. CDR1 and CDR2 (germline): SGHTA, FQGNSA. CDR3 DNA: TGTGCCAGCAGCTTTATTAGGGGCGAGCAGTACTTC. The encoded protein is CASSFIRGEQYF.